Below are 20 T cell receptor beta chains sequenced from a single sample in a study of T cell responses to AZD1222 COVID-19 vaccine. Generated by immunoSEQ multiplex PCR, the TCRdb table keeps only in-frame clones and is missing some. Here the sample spans about 94,000 clones, about 85% being singletons. The sample here was peripheral blood, taken 28 days after the second AZD1222 dose. The receptors stem from an adult who received the AZD1222 COVID-19 vaccine.

By sample fraction, this clone is medium-sized. J is TRBJ1-2 and V is TRBV28; no reliable D call. This CDR3 comprises 16 residues. Germline lookup yields CDR1 MDHEN and CDR2 SYDVKM. Between the trimmed V and J ends, which lost 5 bases and 8 bases, there was a span of 24 bases. As DNA, the CDR3 is TGTGCCAGCAGTCCTCAGGCCCCGGGAGGGTCGGTAGGCTACACCTTC. Its translation is CASSPQAPGGSVGYTF.

This clone was detected a few times. The chain recombines TRBV5-4 with TRBJ2-5; D call uncertain. The CDR3 length is 15 residues. The V end was cut by 2 bases, the J end by 3 bases, with 14 bases between. The V gene's germline CDR1 is SGHNT and CDR2 YYREEE (reference sequence). CDR3 protein: CASSLGTPAKETQYF. CDR3 coding DNA: TGTGCCAGCAGCTTAGGCACACCCGCGAAAGAGACCCAGTACTTC. Using reference TRBV5-4 and TRBJ2-5 for the parts outside the CDR3, the full variable domain is ETGVTQSPTHLIKTRGQQVTLRCSSQSGHNTVSWYQQALGQGPQFIFQYYREEENGRGNFPPRFSGLQFPNYSSELNVNALELDDSALYLCASSLGTPAKETQYFGPGTRLLVL.

The V call is TRBV10-1, the J call TRBJ1-1; D may be TRBD1 (6 bases). The CDR3 sequence is 13 residues long. V lost 6 bases and J lost 2, with 10 bases in between. Germline V gene lookup returns CDR1 WNHNN and CDR2 SYGVQD (reference sequence). The CDR3 nucleotides read TGCGCCAGCAGCCGCAGGGGAAACACTGAAGCTTTCTTT. It encodes CASSRRGNTEAFF.

The V gene is TRBV6-5, the J gene TRBJ2-7; D is possibly TRBD1 (6 bases). Trimming stripped 5 bases from V and 4 bases from J, with 9 bases between. The length of the CDR3 is 12 residues. CDR1 is MNHEY, CDR2 SVGAGI, per germline. CDR3 sequence: CASSPQGYEQYF. The CDR3, as DNA: TGTGCCAGCAGTCCCCAGGGGTACGAGCAGTACTTC.

This chain uses TRBV9 with TRBJ2-5; D remains unclear. Germline CDR1 is SGDLS and CDR2 is YYNGEE. V gave up 5 bases and J gave up 5 bases, with 10 bases separating them. CDR3 size: 12 residues. Written as DNA, the CDR3 is TGTGCCAGCAGTGACCCCCGGGAGACCCAGTACTTC. This gives the protein CASSDPRETQYF.

This clone was picked up a small number of times. The V call is TRBV28, the J call TRBJ1-1, with D possibly matching TRBD1 (5 bases). V gave up 6 bases and J gave up 4 bases, with 18 bases separating them. Germline loops: CDR1 MDHEN, CDR2 SYDVKM. This CDR3 is 15 amino acids long. CDR3: CASRRRSGRGTEAFF. Written as DNA, the CDR3 is TGTGCCAGCAGACGGCGGTCGGGGAGGGGCACTGAAGCTTTCTTT.

The chain couples TRBV29-1 to TRBJ2-7; TRBD2 might be the D (6 bases). Germline lookup yields CDR1 SQVTM and CDR2 ANQGSEA. There are 13 residues in the CDR3. The germline V and J ends were trimmed by 7 bases and 3 bases, with 16 bases remaining between them. CDR3 nucleotides: TGCAGCGCCCACGGCGGGAAAGGCTACGAGCAGTACTTC. Amino acid sequence: CSAHGGKGYEQYF.

The J gene is TRBJ2-7, the V gene TRBV5-1; D not resolved. Germline assignment: CDR1 SGHRS and CDR2 YFSETQ. The CDR3 is 14 amino acids. Trimming stripped 0 bases from V and 5 bases from J, with 12 bases between. The chain's CDR3 is CASSLGVQANEQYF. In nucleotides, the CDR3 is TGCGCCAGCAGCTTGGGGGTTCAGGCTAACGAGCAGTACTTC.

This clone was recorded a few times. The genes are TRBV29-1 and TRBJ1-1; D ambiguous. Germline-derived CDR1 and CDR2 are SQVTM and ANQGSEA. V was trimmed by 3 bases and J by 10 bases, leaving 12 bases between them. The CDR3 contains 11 residues. Here the CDR3 DNA reads TGCAGCGTTGAGGTCTACCACGGAGCTTTCTTT. Translating it yields CSVEVYHGAFF.

By share, this clone counts as medium-sized (0.01 to 0.1%). J is TRBJ2-7 and V is TRBV27, with TRBD1 matching 7 bases. The trim removed 5 bases at V and 1 base at J, leaving 5 bases unmatched. Germline V gives CDR1 MNHEY, CDR2 SMNVEV (reference sequence). This CDR3 region has 14 residues. CDR3: CASSPWTGSYEQYF. Here the CDR3 DNA reads TGTGCCAGCAGTCCATGGACAGGTTCCTACGAGCAGTACTTC.

This sequence joins TRBV6-5 and TRBJ1-2; a weak D match, TRBD1 (5 bases). This CDR3 is 16 amino acids long. Germline CDR1 is MNHEY and CDR2 is SVGAGI. The V gene lost 1 base and the J gene lost 1 base, with 13 bases spanning the gap. The CDR3 DNA reads TGTGCCAGCAGTTACTTGCGGGGGGGTATTAACTATGGCTACACCTTC. Amino acids: CASSYLRGGINYGYTF.

The V gene is TRBV5-6, the J gene TRBJ2-5; TRBD1 might be the D (6 bases). CDR3 length: 15 amino acids. Germline CDR1 reads SGHDT; CDR2 reads YYEEEE. V was pared by 1 base and J by 4 bases, with 14 bases between. The CDR3 here is CASSLTTDRIETQYF. The DNA for the CDR3 is TGTGCCAGCAGCTTGACAACTGACAGGATAGAGACCCAGTACTTC.

This sequence joins TRBV30 and TRBJ2-6; 7 positions match TRBD2. This CDR3 has 13 amino acids. After removal of 5 bases from V and 2 bases from J, the junction contained 0 bases not matched to a gene. Germline V gives CDR1 GTSNPN, CDR2 SVGIG (reference sequence). CDR3 sequence: CAWRGAGANVLTF. CDR3 coding DNA: TGTGCCTGGCGGGGGGCTGGGGCCAACGTCCTGACTTTC.

The V call is TRBV24-1, the J call TRBJ2-3; 9 bases are a match to TRBD1. Losses at the gene ends were 4 bases for V and 14 bases for J; bases not matched to a gene: 6. The CDR3 has 12 amino acids. Germline V gene lookup returns CDR1 KGHDR and CDR2 SFDVKD. CDR3 nucleotide sequence: TGTGCCACCAGTGAGGACAGGGGTGATTTGTATTTT. Translating gives CATSEDRGDLYF.

This clone showed up just once. The gene calls are TRBV5-4 and TRBJ1-2; TRBD1 might be the D (6 bases). The V end lost 4 bases, the J end lost 11 bases, and 21 bases lay between the germline ends. The CDR3 contains 14 residues. CDR1 is SGHNT, CDR2 YYREEE, per germline (reference sequence). The CDR3 DNA is TGTGCCAGCAGCCCCGGGACAAGTCAGAGTCGGTACACCTTC. It specifies CASSPGTSQSRYTF.

V and J are TRBV19 and TRBJ1-2, with D tentatively TRBD1 (5 bases). The CDR3 spans 15 residues. From germline, CDR1 is LNHDA and CDR2 SQIVND (reference sequence). V was clipped by 5 bases and J by 3 bases, with 16 bases between them. CDR3 protein: CASSYGGADYYGYTF. DNA of the CDR3: TGTGCCAGTAGTTATGGGGGAGCCGATTACTATGGCTACACCTTC.

The genes are TRBV28 and TRBJ1-4; possible D gene TRBD1, 5 bases. Germline values: CDR1 MDHEN, CDR2 SYDVKM. The CDR3 contains 14 residues. V was pared by 2 bases and J by 7 bases, with 11 bases between. Here the CDR3 reads CASSLIGVFEKLFF. Written as DNA, the CDR3 is TGTGCCAGCAGTTTAATAGGGGTATTTGAAAAACTGTTTTTT.

The chain couples TRBV10-2 to TRBJ2-3; D uncertain. Trimming left V 6 bases short and J 7 bases short, with 11 bases between. In germline, CDR1 is WSHSY, CDR2 SAAADI. This CDR3 region has 12 residues. For the CDR3, the DNA is TGCGCCAGCAGAGAATCGGAGAATACGCAGTATTTT. It translates to CASRESENTQYF.

The rearrangement uses TRBV28 and TRBJ2-7, with a possible D match to TRBD2 (6 bases). The CDR3 totals 14 residues. Germline V CDR1 and CDR2: MDHEN, SYDVKM. The germline V and J ends were trimmed by 0 bases and 5 bases, with 11 bases remaining between them. As DNA, the CDR3 is TGTGCCAGCAGTTTATGGGAGGGAGGTCACGAGCAGTACTTC. Translation: CASSLWEGGHEQYF.

The V and J genes are TRBV5-1 and TRBJ2-7; 8 nucleotides line up with TRBD2. V trimming: 4 bases; J trimming: 6 bases; junction bases outside the gene matches: 3. Germline lookup yields CDR1 SGHRS and CDR2 YFSETQ. This CDR3 has 12 amino acids. The CDR3 reads CASSREGGEQYF. In nucleotides, the CDR3 is TGCGCCAGCAGCCGGGAGGGGGGCGAGCAGTACTTC.